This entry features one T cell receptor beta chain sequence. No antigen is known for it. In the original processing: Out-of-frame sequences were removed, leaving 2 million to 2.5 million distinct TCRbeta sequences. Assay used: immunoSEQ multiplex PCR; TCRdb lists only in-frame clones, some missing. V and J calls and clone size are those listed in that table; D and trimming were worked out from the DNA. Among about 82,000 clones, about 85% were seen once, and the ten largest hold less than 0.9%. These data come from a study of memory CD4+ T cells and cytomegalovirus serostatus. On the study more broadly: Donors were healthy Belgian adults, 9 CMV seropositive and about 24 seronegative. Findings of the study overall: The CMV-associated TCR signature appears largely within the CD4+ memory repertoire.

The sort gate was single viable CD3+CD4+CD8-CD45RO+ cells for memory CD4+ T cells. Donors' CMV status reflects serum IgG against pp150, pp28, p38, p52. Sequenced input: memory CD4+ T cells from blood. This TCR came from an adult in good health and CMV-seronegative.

This CDR3 is CASSHPGQGYYGYTF. As DNA, the CDR3 is TGTGCCAGCAGCCACCCGGGACAGGGATATTATGGCTACACCTTC. The V call is TRBV4-2, the J call TRBJ1-2; 9 bases are a match to TRBD1. After removal of 3 bases from V and 5 bases from J, the junction contained 7 bases not matched to a gene. CDR1 and CDR2 (germline): LGHNA, YNFKEQ. The CDR3 is 15 amino acids.